This is a list of T cell receptor beta chains from one sample in a study of beta chain features in type 1 diabetes. Data came from immunoSEQ multiplex PCR; TCRdb stores just in-frame clones and leaves some out. The sample records a few hundred thousand clones, roughly 16% being singletons. Sequenced: naive CD4+ T cells from blood. These receptors originate from a woman aged 18-29 years in good health. CDR3s include the opening cysteine and the closing phenylalanine or tryptophan. A D gene is named only where the DNA matches it firmly. Rows give clone size only sometimes, using once, few, many, or a class for an expanded clone.

V	J	D	size	CDR3
TRBV5-1	TRBJ2-5	NA	few	CASSVAGKETQYF
TRBV2	TRBJ2-4	NA	NA	CASLEVQGSSQYF
TRBV19	TRBJ2-5	NA	few	CASDQGETQYF
TRBV2	TRBJ2-3	NA	few	CASTRGQDTQYF
TRBV7-2	TRBJ2-3	TRBD2	NA	CASSLAAGVVDTQYF
TRBV30	TRBJ1-2	TRBD1	NA	CAWSPIGGIYGYTF
TRBV30	TRBJ1-5	NA	few	CAWSMDYNQPQHF
TRBV9	TRBJ2-1	NA	few	CASSVALYNEQFF
TRBV6-5	TRBJ1-1	NA	few	CASSYSTGQAEAFF
TRBV29-1	TRBJ1-1	NA	few	CSVQIGYQAFF
TRBV19	TRBJ2-5	NA	few	CASKGSGGETQYF
TRBV30	TRBJ1-4	NA	NA	CAWSGKSPREKLFF
TRBV9	TRBJ1-4	NA	NA	CASSVDGEEKLFF
TRBV4-1	TRBJ2-5	TRBD2	NA	CASSQEAWGGGQETQYF
TRBV9	TRBJ1-5	TRBD1	NA	CASSRDRVGNQPQHF
TRBV14	TRBJ2-3	TRBD2	NA	CASSQELAGRSTQYF
TRBV5-4	TRBJ2-5	NA	NA	CASSLGSEATQYF
TRBV18	TRBJ2-5	TRBD2	few	CASSPRGSETQYF
TRBV29-1	TRBJ2-1	TRBD2	NA	CSVVFGTSGRGEQFF
TRBV15	TRBJ2-1	NA	few	CATSRLVSGNLNEQFF
TRBV5-1	TRBJ2-5	TRBD1	NA	CASSLGQGLRETQYF
TRBV29-1	TRBJ2-5	NA	NA	CSVARSDQETQYF
TRBV10-3	TRBJ2-1	NA	NA	CAISELNSNEQFF
TRBV29-1	TRBJ1-1	NA	NA	CSVPSGQPPEAFF
TRBV30	TRBJ1-3	NA	NA	CAWNSGRSGNTIYF
TRBV6-6	TRBJ2-7	TRBD1	few	CASSYRDSPYEQYF
TRBV15	TRBJ2-2	NA	once	CATSRGGTGANTGELFF